Listed below are T cell receptor beta chains from one sample, sequenced in a study of blood T cell repertoires in COVID-19. The table came from immunoSEQ multiplex PCR; TCRdb's copy has only in-frame clones and leaves some out. This table holds approximately 160,000 clones, roughly 93% found once. The sequencing sample was made of peripheral blood. The receptor source for this set is an older woman with COVID-19, enrolled during active disease. Each CDR3 is given with its conserved first and last residue. A D gene is named only where the DNA matches it firmly. The listing skips clone size in some rows; elsewhere it reads once, few, many or a size class.

>TRBV10-3|-|-|TRBJ1-1
CAISDTKTENTEAFF
TGTGCCATCAGTGATACCAAAACAGAGAACACTGAAGCTTTCTTT
>TRBV6-2/TRBV6-3|TRBD1|-|TRBJ1-2
CASSLRTGANYGYTF
TGTGCCAGCAGTTTGCGGACAGGAGCAAACTATGGCTACACCTTC
>TRBV7-6|-|-|TRBJ2-7
CASSLGAGSYEQYF
TGTGCCAGCAGCTTAGGGGCGGGATCCTACGAGCAGTACTTC
>TRBV5-6|TRBD1|once|TRBJ1-2
CASSLAKGQGTF
TGTGCCAGCAGCTTGGCCAAGGGACAGGGGACCTTC
>TRBV4-3|TRBD1|-|TRBJ1-2
CASRPGQGSHGYTF
TGCGCCAGCAGACCGGGACAGGGGAGCCATGGCTACACCTTC
>TRBV6-5|-|-|TRBJ1-6
CASSYSGAVYSPLHF
TGTGCCAGCAGTTACAGCGGTGCGGTCTATTCACCCCTCCACTTT
>TRBV6-1|TRBD2|-|TRBJ2-3
CASSEALAGGSDTQYF
TGTGCCAGCAGTGAAGCGCTCGCGGGGGGGTCGGATACGCAGTATTTT
>TRBV7-6|TRBD1|-|TRBJ1-1
CASSSPKGQGRAFF
TGTGCCAGCAGCTCACCTAAGGGACAGGGAAGGGCTTTCTTT
>TRBV4-1|TRBD1|-|TRBJ2-7
CASSQDVAGQGSYEQYF
TGCGCCAGCAGCCAAGATGTGGCAGGACAGGGAAGCTACGAGCAGTACTTC
>TRBV5-1|TRBD1|-|TRBJ2-2
CASSYGQGDTGELFF
TGCGCCAGCAGCTACGGACAGGGCGACACCGGGGAGCTGTTTTTT
>TRBV29-1|TRBD1|-|TRBJ2-7
CSVGNRGYEQYF
TGCAGCGTTGGGAACAGGGGGTACGAGCAGTACTTC
>TRBV27|TRBD1|-|TRBJ1-5
CASSPIQGNQPQHF
TGTGCCAGCAGCCCCATACAGGGGAATCAGCCCCAGCATTTT
>TRBV19|-|once|TRBJ1-5
CASSPRGYNQPQHF
TGTGCCAGTAGTCCCCGGGGTTACAATCAGCCCCAGCATTTT